The rows below give T cell receptor beta chains drawn from one sample of a study of cytomegalovirus exposure and HLA in healthy donors. Generated by immunoSEQ multiplex PCR, the TCRdb table keeps only in-frame clones and is missing some. The data hold 150,000 to 190,000 clones, with roughly 82% observed a single time. Input material: PBMCs. The receptors come from a woman in her fifties or sixties in good health and CMV-seropositive. Both conserved end residues are trimmed from each CDR3.

v_gene: TRBV4-2
CDR3aa: ASSQGISTDTQY

v_gene: TRBV10-3
CDR3aa: AISDRAGDKNIQY

v_gene: TRBV30
CDR3aa: AWSVAMGAFIQY

v_gene: TRBV9
CDR3aa: ASSVSGGYGYT

v_gene: TRBV7-8
CDR3aa: ASSSIRDRGEKLF

v_gene: TRBV5-6
CDR3aa: ASSIRGIMNTEAF

v_gene: TRBV7-2
CDR3aa: ASSLAGLAGGLDTQY

v_gene: TRBV5-1
CDR3aa: ASSRERGQGTGELF

v_gene: TRBV4-3
CDR3aa: ASSQDWRGYNNEQF

v_gene: TRBV15
CDR3aa: ATSRDIGTGAFNQPQH

v_gene: TRBV7-9
CDR3aa: SSSLAFGQGVYNEQF

v_gene: TRBV7-8
CDR3aa: ASSQDRLAF

v_gene: TRBV19
CDR3aa: ASSITPGQPQH

v_gene: TRBV6-6
CDR3aa: ASSPSDRKTHGYT

v_gene: TRBV28
CDR3aa: ASTLFGTGSTDTQY

v_gene: TRBV6-1
CDR3aa: ASSEAGLASGNTIY

v_gene: TRBV2
CDR3aa: ASSEGRDQSQH

v_gene: TRBV9
CDR3aa: ASSGGVGTGELF

v_gene: TRBV19
CDR3aa: ASQWGGDTGELF

v_gene: TRBV14
CDR3aa: ASSRGAVSTYNEQF

v_gene: TRBV11-1
CDR3aa: ASSLGGQEQY

v_gene: TRBV2
CDR3aa: ASKRPSPQLAGGRNEQF

v_gene: TRBV5-1
CDR3aa: ASSLASIGGGYGYT

v_gene: TRBV4-3
CDR3aa: ASSQGRWTGEAF

v_gene: TRBV7-9
CDR3aa: ASSLGGTGNDEQY

v_gene: TRBV6-5
CDR3aa: ASSGNLNYGYT

v_gene: TRBV19
CDR3aa: ASGRLADIYNEQF

v_gene: TRBV5-4
CDR3aa: ASSPGTSGGAGVEQF

v_gene: TRBV27
CDR3aa: ASGTGGLEPQH

v_gene: TRBV11-2
CDR3aa: ASSGPGQGAEAF

v_gene: TRBV5-8
CDR3aa: ASSLGGGGSGNQPQH

v_gene: TRBV19
CDR3aa: ASTPRGTGVQPQH

v_gene: TRBV7-9
CDR3aa: ASSSGGQNTGELF

v_gene: TRBV7-9
CDR3aa: SSSLVPYEQY

v_gene: TRBV9
CDR3aa: ASSVNRQTGYYGYT

v_gene: TRBV7-6
CDR3aa: ASSPPPDMVNYEQY

v_gene: TRBV11-2
CDR3aa: ASSPDSVMNTEAF

v_gene: TRBV30
CDR3aa: AWGKTDSRNTIY

v_gene: TRBV7-9
CDR3aa: ASDDRVRSGANVLT

v_gene: TRBV5-1
CDR3aa: ASSLGPTDTQY

v_gene: TRBV9
CDR3aa: ASSVDAGAKNIQY

v_gene: TRBV6-5
CDR3aa: ASSYGPNSPRGAF

v_gene: TRBV10-3
CDR3aa: AISESPGHQPQH

v_gene: TRBV2
CDR3aa: ASSGPQGNTEAF

v_gene: TRBV2
CDR3aa: ASSDGTPIYEQY